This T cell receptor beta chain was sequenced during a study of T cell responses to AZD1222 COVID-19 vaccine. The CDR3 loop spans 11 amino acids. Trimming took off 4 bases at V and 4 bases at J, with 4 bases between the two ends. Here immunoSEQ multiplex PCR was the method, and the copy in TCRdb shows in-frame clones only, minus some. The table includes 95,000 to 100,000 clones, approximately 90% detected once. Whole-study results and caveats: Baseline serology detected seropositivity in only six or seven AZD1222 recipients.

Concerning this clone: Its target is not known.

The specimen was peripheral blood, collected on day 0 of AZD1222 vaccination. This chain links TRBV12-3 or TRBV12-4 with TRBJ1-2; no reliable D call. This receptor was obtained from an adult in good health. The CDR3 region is CASSWSYGYTF. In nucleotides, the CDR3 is TGTGCCAGCAGTTGGTCCTATGGCTACACCTTC.